Detailed here is one T cell receptor beta chain. This sample is drawn from a study of blood T cell repertoires in COVID-19. About the study: Researchers got acute and convalescent COVID-19 samples from the United States, Italy and Spain.

Some clones are missing from TCRdb's copy, which holds only in-frame ones; the method was immunoSEQ multiplex PCR. The table has around 170,000 clones, about four fifths seen once; the top ten hold less than 15%. The CDR3 is 15 amino acids. Germline V gene sequence: CDR1 MDHEN, CDR2 SYDVKM. V lost 2 bases to trimming and J lost 3 bases, with 12 bases between them. The sequence was obtained from a man in his fifties or sixties who had recovered from COVID-19. The chain carries TRBV28 and TRBJ2-3; TRBD1 is a possible D gene (6 bases). Sequenced sample: PBMCs or T cells enriched from blood (not recorded which). The CDR3 spells CASSLIRGATDTQYF. The CDR3, as DNA: TGTGCCAGCAGTTTAATCAGGGGCGCGACAGATACGCAGTATTTT.